The present TCR beta chain was sequenced within a study of blood T cell repertoires in COVID-19. The table came from immunoSEQ multiplex PCR; TCRdb's copy has only in-frame clones and leaves some out. The sample has 99,000 or so clones, approximately 81% seen once. Trimming stripped 5 bases from V and 0 bases from J, with 8 bases between. Per germline, CDR1 KGHSH and CDR2 LQKENI. The CDR3 length is 15 residues. The source material was peripheral blood. The TCR was taken from an elderly man with acute or convalescent COVID-19. The rearrangement uses TRBV18 and TRBJ1-6, with D possibly matching TRBD1 (6 bases). CDR3 in DNA: TGTGCCAGCTCAGCGGACAGCTCCTATAATTCACCCCTCCACTTT. Residues: CASSADSSYNSPLHF.